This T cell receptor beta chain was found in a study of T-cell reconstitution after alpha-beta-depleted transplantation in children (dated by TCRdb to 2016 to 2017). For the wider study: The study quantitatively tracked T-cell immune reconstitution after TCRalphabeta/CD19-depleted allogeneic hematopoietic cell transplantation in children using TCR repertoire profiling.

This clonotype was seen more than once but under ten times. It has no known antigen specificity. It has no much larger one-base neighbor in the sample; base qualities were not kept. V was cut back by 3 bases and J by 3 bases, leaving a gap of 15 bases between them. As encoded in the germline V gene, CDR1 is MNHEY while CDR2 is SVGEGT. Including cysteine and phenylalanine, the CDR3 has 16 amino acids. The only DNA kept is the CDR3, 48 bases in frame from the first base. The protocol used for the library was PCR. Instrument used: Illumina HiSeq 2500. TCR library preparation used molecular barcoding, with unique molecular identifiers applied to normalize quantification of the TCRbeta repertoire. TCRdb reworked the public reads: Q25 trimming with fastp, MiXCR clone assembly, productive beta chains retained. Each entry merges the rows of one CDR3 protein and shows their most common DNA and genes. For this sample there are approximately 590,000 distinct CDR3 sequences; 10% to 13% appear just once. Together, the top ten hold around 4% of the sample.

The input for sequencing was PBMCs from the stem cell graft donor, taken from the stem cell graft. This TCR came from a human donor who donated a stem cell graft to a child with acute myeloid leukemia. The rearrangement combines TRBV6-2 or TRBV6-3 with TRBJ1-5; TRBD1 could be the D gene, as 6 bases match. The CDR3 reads CASSYAAGEVNQPQHF. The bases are TGTGCCAGCAGTTATGCGGCAGGGGAAGTCAATCAGCCCCAGCATTTT.